The clone carrying this TCR beta chain was found a few times. The antigen is undetermined. Germline CDR1 and CDR2: DFQATT and SNEGSKA (reference sequence). With 5 bases clipped from V and 3 bases from J, the junction kept 6 bases outside the gene matches. This CDR3 contains 15 residues. This sample is part of a study of CD8 T cells in ankylosing spondylitis. The study's findings and limits: Existing reports had already noted some motif variants in reactive arthritis synovial fluid and blood. Among TCR beta sequences, a motif of several highly homologous variants appeared characteristic of ankylosing spondylitis blood.

5'-RACE, quantitative and with molecular barcodes, yielded the TCR beta libraries. TCRdb reprocessed the 5' RACE reads with MiXCR, giving one entry per CDR3 protein. In the table there are over 450,000 distinct CDR3 sequences, approximately 11% of which are singletons. Source material: blood, either unsorted or a sorted T cell fraction (not recorded which). The clonotype was recovered from a male donor with ankylosing spondylitis. J is TRBJ2-1 and V is TRBV20-1; 11 bases are a match to TRBD1. This CDR3 is CSAPTGTGGYNEQFF. CDR3 coding DNA: TGCAGTGCTCCAACCGGGACAGGGGGCTACAATGAGCAGTTCTTC.